This T cell receptor (beta chain) was identified during a study of cytomegalovirus exposure and HLA in healthy donors. Study findings and constraints: An ancestry cluster, one associated with Asian ancestry, reportedly showed fewer N-insertions than the roughly 610-donor mean in a later analysis. TCR beta V segments were, for the most part, productive about 87% or about 30% of the time in an earlier analysis.

All the people who gave samples were healthy bone marrow donors. The PCR ran on 60 Vbeta and 13 Jbeta primers. Produced via immunoSEQ multiplex PCR; TCRdb's table is partial and in-frame only. The table has about 110,000 clones, 67% seen once; the top ten hold about 8.3%. Comment on this clone: No antigen is known for it.

This clonotype originated in a man between 18 and 29 years old in good health and CMV-seropositive. Sequenced input: PBMCs.

CDR3: CASSSRTGRYEQYF. The DNA of the CDR3 is TGTGCCAGCAGCTCGAGGACAGGGAGGTATGAGCAGTACTTC. The chain carries TRBV7-2 and TRBJ2-7; 8 bases align to TRBD1. The V gene's germline CDR1 is SGHTA and CDR2 FQGNSA. The CDR3 contains 14 residues. J was trimmed by 7 bases and V by 4 bases; bases with no gene match: 9.